These T cell receptor beta chains were read from a single sample in a study of blood T cell repertoires in COVID-19. Profiling relied on immunoSEQ multiplex PCR, and the TCRdb table lists in-frame clones only, not all of them. The sample carries hundreds of thousands of clones, 90% recorded once. Input material: PBMCs or T cells enriched from blood (not recorded which). These receptors were taken from a man aged 55 to 69 who had recovered from COVID-19. Each CDR3 is given with its conserved first and last residue. Fields, in order: clone size, V gene, J gene, D gene, CDR3 DNA, CDR3 protein. The D gene is left open where the match is weak. Part of the rows lack a size; the others show once, few, many or a class for expanded clones.

clone size: .; V gene: TRBV6-2/TRBV6-3; J gene: TRBJ2-7; D gene: TRBD1; CDR3 DNA: TGTGCCAGCAGTTACTCGATTCTCGGTCAATTTCAGGGGGCCTACGAGCAGTACTTC; CDR3 protein: CASSYSILGQFQGAYEQYF
clone size: .; V gene: TRBV18; J gene: TRBJ1-5; D gene: .; CDR3 DNA: TGTGCCAGCTCTCTAGGGGTTGGCAATCAGCCCCAGCATTTT; CDR3 protein: CASSLGVGNQPQHF
clone size: .; V gene: TRBV5-1; J gene: TRBJ1-1; D gene: .; CDR3 DNA: TGCGCCAGCAGCGTGACAGGCACTAACACTGAAGCTTTCTTT; CDR3 protein: CASSVTGTNTEAFF
clone size: .; V gene: TRBV21-1; J gene: TRBJ2-7; D gene: .; CDR3 DNA: TGTGCCAGCAGCAAAGGTCAGGGGCAGGATATTGACGAGCAGTACTTC; CDR3 protein: CASSKGQGQDIDEQYF
clone size: .; V gene: TRBV18; J gene: TRBJ1-2; D gene: TRBD1; CDR3 DNA: TGTGCCAGCTCACCTAAGACGACAGGGGACTATAACTATGGCTACACCTTC; CDR3 protein: CASSPKTTGDYNYGYTF
clone size: .; V gene: TRBV5-5; J gene: TRBJ2-2; D gene: .; CDR3 DNA: TGTGCCAGCAGGTACTTGAACACCGGGGAGCTGTTTTTT; CDR3 protein: CASRYLNTGELFF
clone size: .; V gene: TRBV29-1; J gene: TRBJ2-7; D gene: TRBD1; CDR3 DNA: TGCAGCGTAACAGGGGGACAGACCTACGAGCAGTACTTC; CDR3 protein: CSVTGGQTYEQYF
clone size: few; V gene: TRBV4-1; J gene: TRBJ1-3; D gene: TRBD1; CDR3 DNA: TGCGCCAGCAGCCAAAACAGGGGACCCCTCTCTGGAAACACCATATATTTT; CDR3 protein: CASSQNRGPLSGNTIYF
clone size: .; V gene: TRBV27; J gene: TRBJ2-7; D gene: .; CDR3 DNA: TGTGCCAGCAGTTTAAGGGGGACCTACGAGCAGTACTTC; CDR3 protein: CASSLRGTYEQYF
clone size: .; V gene: TRBV5-8; J gene: TRBJ1-4; D gene: .; CDR3 DNA: TGTGCCAGCAGACAAACAGAAAAACTGTTTTTT; CDR3 protein: CASRQTEKLFF
clone size: .; V gene: TRBV10-2; J gene: TRBJ1-2; D gene: TRBD1; CDR3 DNA: TGCGCCAGCCGGACAGGGACCAACTATGGCTACACCTTC; CDR3 protein: CASRTGTNYGYTF
clone size: .; V gene: TRBV18; J gene: TRBJ1-4; D gene: TRBD1; CDR3 DNA: TGTGCCAGCTCAACCGACAGGGGTGGTGAAAAACTGTTTTTT; CDR3 protein: CASSTDRGGEKLFF
clone size: .; V gene: TRBV29-1; J gene: TRBJ2-1; D gene: .; CDR3 DNA: TGCAGCGCCCGCGGACTCCGCTACAATGAGCAGTTCTTC; CDR3 protein: CSARGLRYNEQFF
clone size: .; V gene: TRBV30; J gene: TRBJ1-3; D gene: .; CDR3 DNA: TGTGCCTGGAGTTTACTGAGCCGTGGAAACACCATATATTTT; CDR3 protein: CAWSLLSRGNTIYF
clone size: few; V gene: TRBV7-3; J gene: TRBJ2-1; D gene: .; CDR3 DNA: TGTGCCAGCAGCCCTCCCTTGGGAGCTGAGCAGTTCTTC; CDR3 protein: CASSPPLGAEQFF
clone size: .; V gene: TRBV6-2/TRBV6-3; J gene: TRBJ2-3; D gene: .; CDR3 DNA: TGTGCCAGCAGTCGCCCAGGGCTAGGTAGCACAGATACGCAGTATTTT; CDR3 protein: CASSRPGLGSTDTQYF
clone size: .; V gene: TRBV4-3; J gene: TRBJ1-2; D gene: TRBD1; CDR3 DNA: TGCGCCAGCAGCCAAGATCTCAGGACAGGAGATGGCTACACCTTC; CDR3 protein: CASSQDLRTGDGYTF
clone size: .; V gene: TRBV5-1; J gene: TRBJ1-1; D gene: TRBD1; CDR3 DNA: TGCGCCAGCAGCGAGGGACAGGGCGGGAACACTGAAGCTTTCTTT; CDR3 protein: CASSEGQGGNTEAFF
clone size: .; V gene: TRBV3-1/TRBV3-2; J gene: TRBJ2-5; D gene: .; CDR3 DNA: TGTGCCAGCAGCCAAGCACAGGAACAAGAGACCCAGTACTTC; CDR3 protein: CASSQAQEQETQYF
clone size: few; V gene: TRBV5-4; J gene: TRBJ2-7; D gene: TRBD2; CDR3 DNA: TGTGCCAGCAGCCCGGGAGGGAGGACAAGCTCCTACGAGCAGTACTTC; CDR3 protein: CASSPGGRTSSYEQYF
clone size: .; V gene: TRBV11-2; J gene: TRBJ1-2; D gene: .; CDR3 DNA: TGTGCCAGCAGCTTAAGCGACAAGTGGGGGGGAGGCTACACCTTC; CDR3 protein: CASSLSDKWGGGYTF
clone size: .; V gene: TRBV27; J gene: TRBJ2-7; D gene: TRBD2; CDR3 DNA: TGTGCCAGTTCCCTGACTAGCACAGTGGTTACCGAGCAGTACTTC; CDR3 protein: CASSLTSTVVTEQYF
clone size: .; V gene: TRBV2; J gene: TRBJ1-5; D gene: .; CDR3 DNA: TGTGCCAGCAGGGCGGGGGATCAGCCCCAGCATTTT; CDR3 protein: CASRAGDQPQHF
clone size: .; V gene: TRBV30; J gene: TRBJ1-3; D gene: .; CDR3 DNA: TGTGCCTGGAGAGCCCCCGCTGGAAACACCATATATTTT; CDR3 protein: CAWRAPAGNTIYF
clone size: .; V gene: TRBV4-2; J gene: TRBJ1-1; D gene: .; CDR3 DNA: TGTGCCAGCAGCCAAGTCCGTGGAGGGACCTTAGCCCGTGGCACTGAAGCTTTCTTT; CDR3 protein: CASSQVRGGTLARGTEAFF
clone size: once; V gene: TRBV28; J gene: TRBJ1-2; D gene: .; CDR3 DNA: TGTGCCAGCAGTCTCAGGACGGAGGGATATGGCTACACCTTC; CDR3 protein: CASSLRTEGYGYTF
clone size: .; V gene: TRBV24-1; J gene: TRBJ1-2; D gene: .; CDR3 DNA: TGTGCCACCAGTGATTTTGACGGGGGAGGAGGTTATGGCTACACCTTC; CDR3 protein: CATSDFDGGGGYGYTF
clone size: .; V gene: TRBV7-2; J gene: TRBJ1-6; D gene: .; CDR3 DNA: TGTGCCAGCAGCTTACCCCCTAACTATAATTCACCCCTCCACTTT; CDR3 protein: CASSLPPNYNSPLHF
clone size: .; V gene: TRBV18; J gene: TRBJ1-5; D gene: .; CDR3 DNA: TGTGCCAGCTCACCACGCTCCGGGGGGCGATCGAATCAGCCCCAGCATTTT; CDR3 protein: CASSPRSGGRSNQPQHF
clone size: .; V gene: TRBV30; J gene: TRBJ2-7; D gene: .; CDR3 DNA: TGTGCCTGGGCCACAGGGTCCCGCTACGAGCAGTACTTC; CDR3 protein: CAWATGSRYEQYF
clone size: .; V gene: TRBV7-2; J gene: TRBJ2-2; D gene: TRBD2; CDR3 DNA: TGTGCCAGCAGCTCTACCCCCGCTGGGTTGGGGGGGACCGGGGAGCTGTTTTTT; CDR3 protein: CASSSTPAGLGGTGELFF
clone size: .; V gene: TRBV19; J gene: TRBJ1-2; D gene: .; CDR3 DNA: TGTGCCAGTACGCGGGACTACTATGGCTACACCTTC; CDR3 protein: CASTRDYYGYTF
clone size: .; V gene: TRBV29-1; J gene: TRBJ2-7; D gene: TRBD2; CDR3 DNA: TGCAGCGTTGAGGGGGGGACTTCGGGCGAGCAGTACTTC; CDR3 protein: CSVEGGTSGEQYF
clone size: once; V gene: TRBV12-3/TRBV12-4; J gene: TRBJ2-7; D gene: .; CDR3 DNA: TGTGCCAGCAGTCCAGGGGCTGGCCACGAGCAGTACTTC; CDR3 protein: CASSPGAGHEQYF
clone size: .; V gene: TRBV18; J gene: TRBJ2-3; D gene: TRBD2; CDR3 DNA: TGTGCCAGCTCACCACCGGGACTAGCGGGGGGTCGGACAGATACGCAGTATTTT; CDR3 protein: CASSPPGLAGGRTDTQYF
clone size: .; V gene: TRBV5-1; J gene: TRBJ2-7; D gene: TRBD1; CDR3 DNA: TGCGCCAGCAGCTTGGCCGGACAGGGAGGCTACGAGCAGTACTTC; CDR3 protein: CASSLAGQGGYEQYF
clone size: .; V gene: TRBV10-3; J gene: TRBJ1-2; D gene: .; CDR3 DNA: TGTGCCGGGGGGGGAGGACATTATGGCTACACCTTC; CDR3 protein: CAGGGGHYGYTF
clone size: .; V gene: TRBV6-5; J gene: TRBJ2-1; D gene: TRBD1; CDR3 DNA: TGTGCCAGCAGTCGCGAGGGGGCCGATGAGCAGTTCTTC; CDR3 protein: CASSREGADEQFF
clone size: .; V gene: TRBV5-4; J gene: TRBJ2-5; D gene: .; CDR3 DNA: TGTGCCAGCAGCCATCGAGATGCGACCCAGTACTTC; CDR3 protein: CASSHRDATQYF
clone size: once; V gene: TRBV5-1; J gene: TRBJ1-3; D gene: .; CDR3 DNA: TGCGCCAGCAGCGCGGATCCTGGAAACACCATATATTTT; CDR3 protein: CASSADPGNTIYF
clone size: .; V gene: TRBV19; J gene: TRBJ1-3; D gene: .; CDR3 DNA: TGTGCCAGTAGTCGGGACAAGACTGGAAACACCATATATTTT; CDR3 protein: CASSRDKTGNTIYF
clone size: .; V gene: TRBV5-5; J gene: TRBJ2-1; D gene: .; CDR3 DNA: TGTGCCAGCAGCTTTTCACAGCCCTTCGATGAGCAGTTCTTC; CDR3 protein: CASSFSQPFDEQFF
clone size: .; V gene: TRBV7-2; J gene: TRBJ1-1; D gene: .; CDR3 DNA: TGTGCCAGCAGTTCCCTAGTTGGCACTGAAGCTTTCTTT; CDR3 protein: CASSSLVGTEAFF
clone size: .; V gene: TRBV7-9; J gene: TRBJ2-3; D gene: TRBD1; CDR3 DNA: TGTGCCAGCAGCTTTGGGACAGGGGGACTTTTAGATACGCAGTATTTT; CDR3 protein: CASSFGTGGLLDTQYF
clone size: .; V gene: TRBV7-2; J gene: TRBJ1-1; D gene: .; CDR3 DNA: TGTGCCAGCAGCTTAGGGTTTTGGGGAGACACTGAAGCTTTCTTT; CDR3 protein: CASSLGFWGDTEAFF
clone size: .; V gene: TRBV10-2; J gene: TRBJ2-3; D gene: TRBD2; CDR3 DNA: TGCGCCAGCAGTGAGTCGACGGGGTTAGCGGGAGCAGATACGCAGTATTTT; CDR3 protein: CASSESTGLAGADTQYF